The 5 T cell receptor beta chains below come from one sample, sequenced in a study of CD8 T cells in Susac syndrome. Reverse transcription of about 0.45 to 1 ug RNA was performed with random hexamers. TCRdb itself ran the immunoSEQ multiplex PCR reads through MiXCR, one entry per CDR3 protein. Of 190,000 or so distinct CDR3 sequences in the sample, approximately 95% were seen once. Specimen: CD4+ T cells from PBMCs. The receptors originated from a human donor with multiple sclerosis.

The CDR3 DNA follows: TGCAGTGTAAGGCAGGGTGATCAGCCCCAGCATTTT. Translated, it gives CSVRQGDQPQHF. The rearrangement uses TRBV20-1 and TRBJ1-5, with TRBD1 as a possible D gene (5 bases). The ends were cut back, 7 bases at V and 5 bases at J, with 12 bases in the middle. This CDR3 region has 12 residues. Looked up from germline, CDR1 is DFQATT and CDR2 is SNEGSKA (reference sequence).

The gene calls are TRBV25-1 and TRBJ1-2, with D maybe TRBD1 (5 bases). Germline CDR1 reads MGHDK; CDR2 reads SYGVNS. Trimming shortened V by 6 bases and J by 9 bases, and 14 bases separated the two germline ends. This CDR3 has 12 residues. CDR3 DNA: TGTGCCAGCAGGCAGACCGGGGCAAGCTACACCTTC. It encodes CASRQTGASYTF.

The rearrangement uses TRBV25-1 and TRBJ1-2; D unclear. This CDR3 is built from 13 residues. CDR1 is MGHDK and CDR2 is SYGVNS in the germline V gene. Trimming stripped 2 bases from V and 5 bases from J, with 9 bases between. The CDR3 sequence is CASSEMGGYGYTF. For the CDR3, the DNA is TGTGCCAGCAGTGAAATGGGAGGATATGGCTACACCTTC.

The chain uses TRBV20-1 and TRBJ2-1; no reliable D call. V shed 3 bases and J shed 0 bases, with 15 bases lying between them. The CDR3 spans 16 residues. Germline V CDR1 and CDR2: DFQATT, SNEGSKA (reference sequence). This CDR3 is CSASPLPPSSYNEQFF. In DNA form, the CDR3 reads TGCAGTGCTAGCCCACTACCGCCCAGCTCCTACAATGAGCAGTTCTTC.

The CDR3 coding sequence is TGTGCCCAAGGGCCCAGGGCCACAGATACGCAGTATTTT. It yields the protein CAQGPRATDTQYF. V and J are TRBV30 and TRBJ2-3, with D possibly being TRBD1 (5 bases). Germline V gene sequence: CDR1 GTSNPN, CDR2 SVGIG (reference sequence). Trimming took off 8 bases at V and 2 bases at J, with 14 bases between the two ends. The CDR3 spans 13 residues. Using reference TRBV30 and TRBJ2-3 for the parts outside the CDR3, the full variable domain is SQTIHQWPATLVQPVGSPLSLECTVEGTSNPNLYWYRQAAGRGLQLLFYSVGIGQISSEVPQNLSASRPQDRQFILSSKKLLLSDSGFYLCAQGPRATDTQYFGPGTRLTVL.